The 24 T cell receptor beta chains below all came from one sample that was sequenced in a study of CD8+ T cells in alopecia areata. cDNA serving as the sequencing template came from extracted, reverse transcribed RNA. Clones were read by immunoSEQ multiplex PCR, and TCRdb kept only the in-frame ones, dropping some. The table lists about 60,000 clones, around 42% of them singletons. This sample's treatment: oral pan-JAK inhibitor, 5-10 mg twice daily. The specimen comprised CD8+ T cells sorted from blood, sampled between weeks 36 and 40, from a patient treated with tofacitinib. These receptors all stem from a human donor with alopecia areata.

The chain couples TRBV27 to TRBJ1-2, with D maybe TRBD1 (5 bases). V was pared by 3 bases and J by 2 bases, with 16 bases between. This CDR3 region has 16 residues. Germline V gene lookup returns CDR1 MNHEY and CDR2 SMNVEV (reference sequence). CDR3 coding DNA: TGTGCCAGCAGTTTGGGAGGGGATGTAGGAAACTATGGCTACACCTTC. It codes for CASSLGGDVGNYGYTF.

The chain has TRBV7-9 and TRBJ1-1; TRBD1 aligns across 7 bases. The CDR3 totals 12 residues. Germline loops: CDR1 SEHNR, CDR2 FQNEAQ (reference sequence). After removal of 7 bases from V and 3 bases from J, the junction contained 2 bases not matched to a gene. Here the CDR3 reads CASIGTDTEAFF. CDR3 bases: TGTGCCAGCATTGGGACAGACACTGAAGCTTTCTTT. Full variable domain (outside the CDR3, taken from reference TRBV7-9 and TRBJ1-1): DTGVSQNPRHKITKRGQNVTFRCDPISEHNRLYWYRQTLGQGPEFLTYFQNEAQLEKSRLLSDRFSAERPKGSFSTLEIQRTEQGDSAMYLCASIGTDTEAFFGQGTRLTVV.

This clone has a single count. The rearrangement uses TRBV29-1 and TRBJ2-1; unclear D gene. Germline V gives CDR1 SQVTM, CDR2 ANQGSEA. This CDR3 is built from 13 residues. V lost 2 bases to trimming and J lost 1 base, with 6 bases between them. CDR3 protein: CSVESRSYNEQFF. CDR3 nucleotides: TGCAGCGTTGAAAGTCGATCCTACAATGAGCAGTTCTTC.

This clone has only a few counts. The chain recombines TRBV28 with TRBJ2-7; possible D gene TRBD2, 5 bases. Germline CDR1 MDHEN, CDR2 SYDVKM. This CDR3 region has 14 residues. The V end was cut by 5 bases, the J end by 4 bases, with 15 bases between. The CDR3 nucleotides are TGTGCCAGCAGTCCCGGGGTGGGTGTGTACGAGCAGTACTTC. Translating it yields CASSPGVGVYEQYF.

The chain carries TRBV27 and TRBJ2-3, with D possibly matching TRBD2 (6 bases). The germline gives CDR1 MNHEY, CDR2 SMNVEV (reference sequence). With 6 bases removed from V and 0 bases from J, the gap between germline ends came to 13 bases. The CDR3 loop spans 15 amino acids. The CDR3 sequence: CASSPGRGSTDTQYF. The CDR3 nucleotides are TGTGCCAGCAGCCCCGGGCGGGGAAGCACAGATACGCAGTATTTT.

The gene calls are TRBV29-1 and TRBJ2-3; D may be TRBD1 or TRBD2 (5 bases each). Germline V gene data show CDR1 as SQVTM and CDR2 as ANQGSEA. V was clipped by 5 bases and J by 4 bases, with 13 bases between them. This CDR3 has 13 residues. The CDR3 is CSVLSGTSDTQYF. As DNA, the CDR3 is TGCAGCGTTCTATCGGGGACCTCAGATACGCAGTATTTT.

This clone was seen more than once but under ten times. The rearrangement uses TRBV29-1 and TRBJ2-1; D ambiguous. Trimming removed 8 bases at V and 5 bases at J, with 10 bases between. Germline V gives CDR1 SQVTM, CDR2 ANQGSEA. The CDR3 contains 11 residues. In DNA, the CDR3 is TGCAGCCCTGGACGGGACAATGAGCAGTTCTTC. Its translation: CSPGRDNEQFF.

The chain links TRBV15 to TRBJ2-7; the match to TRBD2 covers 8 bases. The J segment lost 4 bases and the V segment lost 6 bases, leaving 5 bases of the junction unmatched. CDR1 LNHNV and CDR2 YYDKDF come from the germline V gene (reference sequence). This CDR3 comprises 13 residues. The CDR3 is CATRPSGYYEQYF. Written as DNA, the CDR3 is TGTGCCACCAGGCCTAGCGGGTATTACGAGCAGTACTTC.

This clone was detected a few times. This sequence joins TRBV2 and TRBJ2-3; D is undetermined. The germline V gene encodes CDR1 SNHLY and CDR2 FYNNEI. The CDR3 length is 11 residues. The V end was cut by 8 bases, the J end by 3 bases, with 6 bases between. Here the CDR3 DNA reads TGTGCCAGCTACTGGACAGATACGCAGTATTTT. This codes for CASYWTDTQYF.

This clone was seen more than once but under ten times. V gene TRBV6-6 combines with J gene TRBJ2-5; TRBD2 agrees at 11 bases. Germline CDR1 MNHNY, CDR2 SVGAGI (reference sequence). This CDR3 comprises 15 residues. The junction had 5 bases not matched to a gene; V was cut back by 4 bases and J by 4 bases. In nucleotides, the CDR3 is TGTGCCAGCAGTTCCCTCGGGACTAGCGGAGAGACCCAGTACTTC. It translates to CASSSLGTSGETQYF.

This chain links TRBV5-4 with TRBJ2-5, with D uncertain. This CDR3 has 14 residues. The V end was cut by 1 base, the J end by 5 bases, with 12 bases between. Germline values: CDR1 SGHNT, CDR2 YYREEE (reference sequence). The CDR3 region is CASSLTTFRETQYF. The CDR3 nucleotides read TGTGCCAGCAGCTTGACGACCTTCCGGGAGACCCAGTACTTC.

This chain joins TRBV7-9 and TRBJ2-2, with D maybe TRBD1 (6 bases). Germline-derived CDR1 and CDR2 are SEHNR and FQNEAQ (reference sequence). V was trimmed by 6 bases and J by 2 bases, leaving 13 bases between them. The CDR3 is made up of 15 amino acids. The CDR3 coding sequence is TGTGCCAGCAGGGACGGGACACGAAACACCGGGGAGCTGTTTTTT. This sequence encodes CASRDGTRNTGELFF.

The chain combines TRBV6-4 with TRBJ1-2; D unclear. V lost 3 bases and J 4 bases, leaving 6 bases between the germline ends. Germline CDR1 MRHNA, CDR2 SNTAGT. CDR3 size: 12 residues. DNA for the CDR3: TGTGCCAGCAGTGATACCGGCTATGGCTACACCTTC. Translated, it gives CASSDTGYGYTF.

This chain joins TRBV2 and TRBJ2-7; TRBD2 matches 7 bases. CDR3 length: 14 amino acids. V shed 5 bases and J 2 bases; nucleotides not matched to a gene: 6. Looked up from germline, CDR1 is SNHLY and CDR2 is FYNNEI. The CDR3 coding sequence is TGTGCCAGCAGTCTTACTAGCGTGGCCTACGAGCAGTACTTC. This gives the protein CASSLTSVAYEQYF.

This chain connects TRBV9 to TRBJ2-7, with D perhaps TRBD1 (6 bases). V lost 0 bases and J 0 bases, leaving 13 bases between the germline ends. Germline V gene data show CDR1 as SGDLS and CDR2 as YYNGEE. This CDR3 spans 16 amino acids. The CDR3 nucleotides read TGTGCCAGCAGCGTAGGGGCAACAGGGAACTCCTACGAGCAGTACTTC. This translates into CASSVGATGNSYEQYF.

This chain connects TRBV27 to TRBJ2-7; 8 bases agree with TRBD2. Unmatched junction bases numbered 8, after V lost 7 bases and J lost 0 bases. The CDR3 totals 15 residues. Germline CDR1 MNHEY, CDR2 SMNVEV (reference sequence). The CDR3 reads CASNEAGASSYEQYF. CDR3 nucleotide sequence: TGTGCCAGCAACGAAGCGGGAGCCTCCTCCTACGAGCAGTACTTC.

The chain couples TRBV2 to TRBJ2-7; the D is unclear. Germline V gene sequence: CDR1 SNHLY, CDR2 FYNNEI. The CDR3 is made up of 13 amino acids. V was pared by 8 bases and J by 1 base, with 12 bases between. The CDR3 DNA is TGTGCCAGCGGCCCCTTGAGTTCCTACGAGCAGTACTTC. Translated, it gives CASGPLSSYEQYF.

The V gene is TRBV4-1, the J gene TRBJ2-6; D uncertain. With 2 bases removed from V and 8 bases from J, the gap between germline ends came to 7 bases. Germline V gene lookup returns CDR1 MGHRA and CDR2 YSYEKL. This CDR3 has 13 amino acids. The CDR3 loop is CASSQILSNVLTF. CDR3 in DNA: TGCGCCAGCAGCCAAATCCTGTCCAACGTCCTGACTTTC.

There are many counts of this clone. This sequence joins TRBV30 and TRBJ1-2; no firm D call. CDR3 length: 14 residues. CDR1 is GTSNPN and CDR2 is SVGIG in the germline V gene (reference sequence). V lost 1 base, J lost 1 base, and 10 bases lay in between. This CDR3 reads CAWSGVNSNYGYTF. CDR3 DNA sequence: TGTGCCTGGAGTGGAGTGAACAGTAACTATGGCTACACCTTC.

This clone was recorded a few times. This chain connects TRBV20-1 to TRBJ2-7; D is unclear. The germline CDR1 and CDR2 sequences are DFQATT and SNEGSKA (reference sequence). V gave up 5 bases and J gave up 4 bases, with 9 bases separating them. The CDR3 is made up of 11 amino acids. CDR3 sequence (DNA): TGCAGTGCTTCCGAAGGATACGAGCAGTACTTC. This encodes CSASEGYEQYF.

This chain uses TRBV27 with TRBJ2-5; D tentatively fits TRBD1 or TRBD2 (6 bases each). There are 17 residues in the CDR3. Germline V gives CDR1 MNHEY, CDR2 SMNVEV (reference sequence). Trimming left V 5 bases short and J 0 bases short, with 19 bases between. Written as DNA, the CDR3 is TGTGCCAGCAGTCACACGGGGGCGGACACTTACCAAGAGACCCAGTACTTC. As protein: CASSHTGADTYQETQYF.

V is TRBV7-9 and J is TRBJ1-2; D gene unclear. This CDR3 comprises 13 residues. Trimming left V 3 bases short and J 10 bases short, with 15 bases between. From germline, CDR1 is SEHNR and CDR2 FQNEAQ (reference sequence). The CDR3 region has the DNA TGTGCCAGCAGCTTCGGATCGGGAAATTCCTACACCTTC. Protein sequence: CASSFGSGNSYTF.

The rearrangement links TRBV19 to TRBJ1-2, with 9 bases matching TRBD1. V shed 4 bases, J shed 5 bases, and the junction held 8 bases outside the gene matches. The germline CDR1 and CDR2 sequences are LNHDA and SQIVND (reference sequence). This CDR3 region has 15 residues. CDR3 coding DNA: TGTGCCAGTAGTAGCGACAGGGGGATATTGTATGGCTACACCTTC. Translating it yields CASSSDRGILYGYTF.

The chain uses TRBV27 and TRBJ1-2, with 7 positions matching TRBD1. The CDR3 is 15 amino acids. Looked up from germline, CDR1 is MNHEY and CDR2 is SMNVEV (reference sequence). V was pared by 8 bases and J by 3 bases, with 12 bases of the junction left unmatched. CDR3 bases: TGTGCCAGCGCAATCCGGGACAGCGCCTACTATGGCTACACCTTC. Its protein product is CASAIRDSAYYGYTF.